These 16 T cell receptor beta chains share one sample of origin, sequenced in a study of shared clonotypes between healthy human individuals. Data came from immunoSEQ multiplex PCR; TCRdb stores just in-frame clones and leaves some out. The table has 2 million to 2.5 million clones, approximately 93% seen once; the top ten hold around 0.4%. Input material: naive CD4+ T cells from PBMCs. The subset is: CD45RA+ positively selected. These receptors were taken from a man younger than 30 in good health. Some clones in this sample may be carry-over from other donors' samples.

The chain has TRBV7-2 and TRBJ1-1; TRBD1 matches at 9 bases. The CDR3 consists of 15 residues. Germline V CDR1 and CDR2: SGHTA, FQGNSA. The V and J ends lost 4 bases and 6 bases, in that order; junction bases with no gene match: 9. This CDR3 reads CASSSRPGQGSEAFF. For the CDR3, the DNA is TGTGCCAGCAGCTCCCGCCCGGGACAGGGCTCTGAAGCTTTCTTT.

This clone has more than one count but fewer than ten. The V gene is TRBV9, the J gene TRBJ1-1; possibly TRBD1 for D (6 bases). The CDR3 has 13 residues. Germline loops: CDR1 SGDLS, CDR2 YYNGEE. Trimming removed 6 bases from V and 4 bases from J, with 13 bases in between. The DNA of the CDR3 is TGTGCCAGCAATACAGGGCGCGGCACTGAAGCTTTCTTT. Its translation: CASNTGRGTEAFF.

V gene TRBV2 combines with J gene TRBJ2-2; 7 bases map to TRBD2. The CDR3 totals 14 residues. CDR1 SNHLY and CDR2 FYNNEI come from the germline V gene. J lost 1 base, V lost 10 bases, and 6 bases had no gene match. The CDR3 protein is CAISKRENTGELFF. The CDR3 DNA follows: TGTGCCATCTCAAAGCGGGAGAACACCGGGGAGCTGTTTTTT.

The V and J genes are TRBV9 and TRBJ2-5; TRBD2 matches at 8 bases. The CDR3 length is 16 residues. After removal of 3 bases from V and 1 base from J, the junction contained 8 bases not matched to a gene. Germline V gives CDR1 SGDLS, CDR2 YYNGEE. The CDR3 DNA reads TGTGCCAGCAGCGACCACCCTAGCGGGTCCCAAGAGACCCAGTACTTC. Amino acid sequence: CASSDHPSGSQETQYF.

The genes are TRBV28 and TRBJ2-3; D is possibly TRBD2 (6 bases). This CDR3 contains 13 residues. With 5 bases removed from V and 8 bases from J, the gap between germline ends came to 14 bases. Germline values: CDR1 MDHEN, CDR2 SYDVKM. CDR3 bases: TGTGCCAGCAGTCCCACTAGCTTAGGTACGCAGTATTTT. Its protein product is CASSPTSLGTQYF. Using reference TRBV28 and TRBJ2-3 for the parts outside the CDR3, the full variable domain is DVKVTQSSRYLVKRTGEKVFLECVQDMDHENMFWYRQDPGLGLRLIYFSYDVKMKEKGDIPEGYSVSREKKERFSLILESASTNQTSMYLCASSPTSLGTQYFGPGTRLTVL.

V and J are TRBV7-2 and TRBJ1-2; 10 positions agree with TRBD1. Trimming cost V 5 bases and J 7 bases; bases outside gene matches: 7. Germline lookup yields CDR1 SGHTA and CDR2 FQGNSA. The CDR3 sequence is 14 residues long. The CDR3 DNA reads TGTGCCAGCAGCGCGCGACAGGGGGCGCGTGGCTACACCTTC. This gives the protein CASSARQGARGYTF.

In nucleotides, the CDR3 is TGTGCCAGCAGTTCCCATCGGGACGGGGCCTACGAGCAGTACTTC. It codes for CASSSHRDGAYEQYF. V usage is TRBV25-1 and J usage is TRBJ2-7; D might be TRBD1 or TRBD2, each matching 5 bases. This CDR3 comprises 15 residues. Between the trimmed V and J ends, which lost 5 bases and 2 bases, there was a span of 16 bases. Looked up from germline, CDR1 is MGHDK and CDR2 is SYGVNS.

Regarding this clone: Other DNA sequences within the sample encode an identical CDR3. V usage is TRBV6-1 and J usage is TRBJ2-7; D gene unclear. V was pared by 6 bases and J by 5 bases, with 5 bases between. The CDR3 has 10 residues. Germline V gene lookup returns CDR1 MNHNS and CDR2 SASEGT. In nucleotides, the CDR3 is TGTGCCAGCAGGGACCACGAGCAGTACTTC. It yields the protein CASRDHEQYF.

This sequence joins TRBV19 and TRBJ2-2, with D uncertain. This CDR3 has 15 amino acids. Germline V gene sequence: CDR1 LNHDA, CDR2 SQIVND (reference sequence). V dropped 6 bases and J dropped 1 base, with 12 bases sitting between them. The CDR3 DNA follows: TGTGCCAGTAGCCTGGCTCGGCAGAACACCGGGGAGCTGTTTTTT. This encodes CASSLARQNTGELFF.

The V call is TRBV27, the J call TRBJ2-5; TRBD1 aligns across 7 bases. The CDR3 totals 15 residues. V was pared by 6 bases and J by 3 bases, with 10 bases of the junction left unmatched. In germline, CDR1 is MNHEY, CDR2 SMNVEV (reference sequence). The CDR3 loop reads CASRSWSGTEETQYF. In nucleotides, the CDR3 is TGTGCCAGCAGATCTTGGTCCGGGACAGAAGAGACCCAGTACTTC.

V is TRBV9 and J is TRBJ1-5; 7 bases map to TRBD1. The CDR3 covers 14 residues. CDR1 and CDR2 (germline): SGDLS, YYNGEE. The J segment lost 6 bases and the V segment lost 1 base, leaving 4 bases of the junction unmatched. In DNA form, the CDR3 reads TGTGCCAGCAGCGTATGGGACAGCGGTCAGCCCCAGCATTTT. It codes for CASSVWDSGQPQHF.

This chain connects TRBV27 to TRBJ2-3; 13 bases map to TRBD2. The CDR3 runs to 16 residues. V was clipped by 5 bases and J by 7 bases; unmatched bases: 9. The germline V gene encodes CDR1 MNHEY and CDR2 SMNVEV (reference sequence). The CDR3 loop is CASSPTSGRALNTQYF. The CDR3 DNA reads TGTGCCAGCAGTCCAACTAGCGGGAGGGCCTTAAATACGCAGTATTTT.

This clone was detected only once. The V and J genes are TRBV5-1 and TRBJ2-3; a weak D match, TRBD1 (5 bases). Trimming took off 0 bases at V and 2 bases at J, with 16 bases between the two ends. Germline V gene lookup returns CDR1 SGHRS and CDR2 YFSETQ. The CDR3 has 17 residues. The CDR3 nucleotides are TGCGCCAGCAGCTTGGTCGTGCAGGGAACTTCCACAGATACGCAGTATTTT. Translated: CASSLVVQGTSTDTQYF.

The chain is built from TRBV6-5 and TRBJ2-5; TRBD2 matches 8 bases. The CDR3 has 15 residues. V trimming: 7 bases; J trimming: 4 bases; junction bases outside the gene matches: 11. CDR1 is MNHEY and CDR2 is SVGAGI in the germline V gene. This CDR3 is CASIRSGAGGETQYF. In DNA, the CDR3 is TGTGCCAGCATACGTAGCGGGGCCGGGGGAGAGACCCAGTACTTC.

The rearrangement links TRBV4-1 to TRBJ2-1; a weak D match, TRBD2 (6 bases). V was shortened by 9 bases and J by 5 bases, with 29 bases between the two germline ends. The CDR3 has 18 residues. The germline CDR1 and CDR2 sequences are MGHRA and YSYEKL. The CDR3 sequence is CASSKGGTGATLDNEQFF. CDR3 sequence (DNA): TGCGCCAGTTCGAAAGGAGGGACGGGAGCAACACTGGACAATGAGCAGTTCTTC.

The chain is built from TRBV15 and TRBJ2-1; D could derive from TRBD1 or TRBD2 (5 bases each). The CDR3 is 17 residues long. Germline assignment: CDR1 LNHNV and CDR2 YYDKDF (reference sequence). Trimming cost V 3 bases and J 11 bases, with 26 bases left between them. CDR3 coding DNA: TGTGCCACCAGCAGGGGGACCACTGAACAATCCCCTCCCAAGCAGTTCTTC. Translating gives CATSRGTTEQSPPKQFF. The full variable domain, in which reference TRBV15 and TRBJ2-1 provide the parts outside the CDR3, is DAMVIQNPRYQVTQFGKPVTLSCSQTLNHNVMYWYQQKSSQAPKLLFHYYDKDFNNEADTPDNFQSRRPNTSFCFLDIRSPGLGDTAMYLCATSRGTTEQSPPKQFFGPGTRLTVL.